This T cell receptor (beta chain) was recorded in a study of monozygotic twins with inflammatory bowel disease. Regarding the study as a whole: Repertoire similarity did not differ between concordant and discordant twins, perhaps due to limited power.

With regard to this clonotype: Its specificity is not known.

Used for each TCR library was 3,000 to 3,500 ng of total RNA. TCRdb reanalyzed the 5' RACE reads and collapses them to one entry per CDR3 protein, without DNA. The sample totals around 450,000 distinct CDR3 sequences. The sequence was obtained from a human donor with ulcerative colitis or Crohn's disease, or a healthy co-twin of an affected twin (not recorded which). Sequencing was done on a sample of blood.

The CDR3 sequence: CSAGQGAPTNEKLFF. The chain has TRBV29-1 and TRBJ1-4; TCRdb's D call of TRBD1 is untestable without DNA. The CDR3 contains 15 residues. Germline V lookup: CDR1 SQVTM, CDR2 ANQGSEA.